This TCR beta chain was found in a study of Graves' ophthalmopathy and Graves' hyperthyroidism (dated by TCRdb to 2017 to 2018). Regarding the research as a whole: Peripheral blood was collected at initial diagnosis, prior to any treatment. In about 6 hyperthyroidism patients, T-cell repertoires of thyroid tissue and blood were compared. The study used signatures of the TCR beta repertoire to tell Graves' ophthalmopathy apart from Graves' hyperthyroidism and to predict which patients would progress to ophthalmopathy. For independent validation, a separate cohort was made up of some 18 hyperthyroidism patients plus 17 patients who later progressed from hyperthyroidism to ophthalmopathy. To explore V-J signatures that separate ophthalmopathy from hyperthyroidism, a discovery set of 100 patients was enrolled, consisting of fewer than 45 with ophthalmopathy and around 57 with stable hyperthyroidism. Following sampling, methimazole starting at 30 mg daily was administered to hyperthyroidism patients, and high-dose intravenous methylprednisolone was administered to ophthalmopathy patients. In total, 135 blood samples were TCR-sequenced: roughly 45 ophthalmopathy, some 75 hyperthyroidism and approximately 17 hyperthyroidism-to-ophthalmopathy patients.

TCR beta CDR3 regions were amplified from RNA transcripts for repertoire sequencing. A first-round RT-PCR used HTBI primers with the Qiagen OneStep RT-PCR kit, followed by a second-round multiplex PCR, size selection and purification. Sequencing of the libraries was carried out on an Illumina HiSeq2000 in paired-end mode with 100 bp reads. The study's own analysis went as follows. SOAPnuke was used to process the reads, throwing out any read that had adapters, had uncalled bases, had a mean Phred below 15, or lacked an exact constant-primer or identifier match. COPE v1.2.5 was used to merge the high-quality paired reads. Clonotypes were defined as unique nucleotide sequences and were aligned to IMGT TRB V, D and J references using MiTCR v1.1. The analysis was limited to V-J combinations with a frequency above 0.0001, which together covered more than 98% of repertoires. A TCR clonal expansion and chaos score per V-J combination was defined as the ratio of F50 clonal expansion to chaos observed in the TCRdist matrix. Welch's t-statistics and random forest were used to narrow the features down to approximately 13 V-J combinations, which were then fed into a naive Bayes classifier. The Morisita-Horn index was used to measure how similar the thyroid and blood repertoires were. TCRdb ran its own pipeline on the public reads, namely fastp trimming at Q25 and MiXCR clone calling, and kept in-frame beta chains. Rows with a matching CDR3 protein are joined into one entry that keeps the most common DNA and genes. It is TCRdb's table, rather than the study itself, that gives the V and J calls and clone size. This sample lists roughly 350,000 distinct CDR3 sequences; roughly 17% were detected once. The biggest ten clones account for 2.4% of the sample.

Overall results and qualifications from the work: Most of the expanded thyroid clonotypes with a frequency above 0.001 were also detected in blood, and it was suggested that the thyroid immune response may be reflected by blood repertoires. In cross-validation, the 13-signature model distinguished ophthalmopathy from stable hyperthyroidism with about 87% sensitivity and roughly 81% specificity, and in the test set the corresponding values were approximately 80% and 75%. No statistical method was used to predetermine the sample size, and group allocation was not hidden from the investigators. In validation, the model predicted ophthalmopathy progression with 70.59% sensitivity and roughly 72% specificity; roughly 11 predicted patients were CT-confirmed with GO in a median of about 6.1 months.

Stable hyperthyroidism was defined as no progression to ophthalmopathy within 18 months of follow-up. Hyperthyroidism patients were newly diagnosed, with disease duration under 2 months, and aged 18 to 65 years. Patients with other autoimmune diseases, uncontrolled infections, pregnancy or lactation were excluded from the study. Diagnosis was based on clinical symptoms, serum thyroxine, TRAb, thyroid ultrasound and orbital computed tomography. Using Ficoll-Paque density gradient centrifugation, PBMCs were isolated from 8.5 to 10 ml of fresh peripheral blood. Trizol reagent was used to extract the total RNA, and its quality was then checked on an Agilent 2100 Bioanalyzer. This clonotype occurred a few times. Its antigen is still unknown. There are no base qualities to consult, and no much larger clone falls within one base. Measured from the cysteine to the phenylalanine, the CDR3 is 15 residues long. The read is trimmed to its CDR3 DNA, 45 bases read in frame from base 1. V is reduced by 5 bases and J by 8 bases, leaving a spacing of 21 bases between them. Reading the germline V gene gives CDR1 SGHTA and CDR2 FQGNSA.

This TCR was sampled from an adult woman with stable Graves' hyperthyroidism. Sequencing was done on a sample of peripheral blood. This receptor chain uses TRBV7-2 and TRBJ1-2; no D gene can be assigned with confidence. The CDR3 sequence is CASSTPAAPWEGYTF. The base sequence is TGTGCCAGCAGCACCCCCGCCGCCCCGTGGGAAGGCTACACCTTC.